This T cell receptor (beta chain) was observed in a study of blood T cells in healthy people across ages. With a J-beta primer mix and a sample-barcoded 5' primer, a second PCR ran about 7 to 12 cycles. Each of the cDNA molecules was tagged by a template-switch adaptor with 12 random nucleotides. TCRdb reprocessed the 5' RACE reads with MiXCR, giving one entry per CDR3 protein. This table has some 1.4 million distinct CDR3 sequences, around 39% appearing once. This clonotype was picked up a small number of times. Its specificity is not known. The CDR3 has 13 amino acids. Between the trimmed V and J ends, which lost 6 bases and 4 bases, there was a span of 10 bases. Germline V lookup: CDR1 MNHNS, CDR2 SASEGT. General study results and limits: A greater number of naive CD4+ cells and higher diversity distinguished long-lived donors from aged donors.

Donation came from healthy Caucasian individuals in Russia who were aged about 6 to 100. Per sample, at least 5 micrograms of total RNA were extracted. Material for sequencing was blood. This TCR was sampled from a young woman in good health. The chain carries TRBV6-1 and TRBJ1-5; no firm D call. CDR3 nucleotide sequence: TGTGCCAGCAGCACAGCTATTAATCAGCCCCAGCATTTT. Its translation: CASSTAINQPQHF.